Listed below are T cell receptor beta chains from one sample, sequenced in a study of blood T cell repertoires in COVID-19. Produced via immunoSEQ multiplex PCR; TCRdb's table is partial and in-frame only. The sample holds hundreds of thousands of clones, 70% to 90% seen once. The sequencing input was peripheral blood. The receptors come from a woman aged 18-29 years who had recovered from COVID-19. Each CDR3 is given with its conserved first and last residue. Each record gives: CDR3 length, J gene, D gene, V gene, clone size, CDR3 DNA, CDR3 protein. The D gene is left open where the match is weak. Expanded clones get a size class; other rows say once, few or many, or leave the size out.

len: 13; j_gene: TRBJ1-1; d_gene: NA; v_gene: TRBV29-1; abundance: NA; CDR3nt: TGCAGCGTTGGGACAACGGGAGACACTGAAGCTTTCTTT; CDR3aa: CSVGTTGDTEAFF
len: 15; j_gene: TRBJ1-3; d_gene: NA; v_gene: TRBV11-3; abundance: NA; CDR3nt: TGTGCCAGCAGCCCTCGGGAGCCTCCTGGAAACACCATATATTTT; CDR3aa: CASSPREPPGNTIYF
len: 15; j_gene: TRBJ1-1; d_gene: NA; v_gene: TRBV4-3; abundance: NA; CDR3nt: TGCGCCAGCAGCCAAGTCGAGAGTTCGAACACTGAAGCTTTCTTT; CDR3aa: CASSQVESSNTEAFF
len: 13; j_gene: TRBJ2-3; d_gene: NA; v_gene: TRBV19; abundance: NA; CDR3nt: TGTGCCAGTAGTACCCGGGGCACAGATACGCAGTATTTT; CDR3aa: CASSTRGTDTQYF
len: 12; j_gene: TRBJ2-7; d_gene: NA; v_gene: TRBV5-1; abundance: few; CDR3nt: TGCGCCAGCAGCTTGGAGGGGGACGAGCAGTACTTC; CDR3aa: CASSLEGDEQYF
len: 15; j_gene: TRBJ2-1; d_gene: TRBD1; v_gene: TRBV5-1; abundance: NA; CDR3nt: TGCGCCAGCAGCTTACAGGGGGGCCTCTACAATGAGCAGTTCTTC; CDR3aa: CASSLQGGLYNEQFF
len: 15; j_gene: TRBJ2-7; d_gene: TRBD1; v_gene: TRBV15; abundance: NA; CDR3nt: TGTGCCACCAGCAGAGACGACAGGGAAATCCACGAGCAGTACTTC; CDR3aa: CATSRDDREIHEQYF
len: 13; j_gene: TRBJ1-2; d_gene: TRBD1; v_gene: TRBV24-1; abundance: NA; CDR3nt: TGTGCCACCAGTGACCCGACAGGGTTTGGCTACACCTTC; CDR3aa: CATSDPTGFGYTF
len: 15; j_gene: TRBJ2-3; d_gene: NA; v_gene: TRBV13; abundance: NA; CDR3nt: TGTGCCAGCAGCTCTGACTCCGGGACTACAGATACGCAGTATTTT; CDR3aa: CASSSDSGTTDTQYF
len: 10; j_gene: TRBJ1-3; d_gene: NA; v_gene: TRBV12-3/TRBV12-4; abundance: NA; CDR3nt: TGTGCCACGTTCGGAAACACCATATATTTT; CDR3aa: CATFGNTIYF
len: 14; j_gene: TRBJ2-2; d_gene: TRBD2; v_gene: TRBV4-3; abundance: NA; CDR3nt: TGCGCCAGCAGCCAATACGGACTAGCCGGGGAGCTGTTTTTT; CDR3aa: CASSQYGLAGELFF
len: 15; j_gene: TRBJ2-2; d_gene: TRBD2; v_gene: TRBV27; abundance: few; CDR3nt: TGTGCCAGCAGTCCACTAGCGGGAGGGACCGGGGAGCTGTTTTTT; CDR3aa: CASSPLAGGTGELFF
len: 11; j_gene: TRBJ2-3; d_gene: NA; v_gene: TRBV12-3/TRBV12-4; abundance: NA; CDR3nt: TGTGCCAGCTTAGTCTCGGATACGCAGTATTTT; CDR3aa: CASLVSDTQYF
len: 14; j_gene: TRBJ1-2; d_gene: NA; v_gene: TRBV5-6; abundance: NA; CDR3nt: TGTGCCAGCAGCTGGGGAACGGGGGAATATGGCTACACCTTC; CDR3aa: CASSWGTGEYGYTF
len: 16; j_gene: TRBJ1-3; d_gene: NA; v_gene: TRBV5-1; abundance: NA; CDR3nt: TGCGCCAGCAGCCCAAATCGACAGGACTCTGGAAACACCATATATTTT; CDR3aa: CASSPNRQDSGNTIYF
len: 13; j_gene: TRBJ2-3; d_gene: NA; v_gene: TRBV7-2; abundance: NA; CDR3nt: TGTGCCAGCAGCTTCGGGAGCCAAGATACGCAGTATTTT; CDR3aa: CASSFGSQDTQYF
len: 14; j_gene: TRBJ1-5; d_gene: TRBD1; v_gene: TRBV19; abundance: few; CDR3nt: TGTGCCAGTAGGGACAGGGTGTACAATCAGCCCCAGCATTTT; CDR3aa: CASRDRVYNQPQHF
len: 12; j_gene: TRBJ1-2; d_gene: TRBD1; v_gene: TRBV30; abundance: NA; CDR3nt: TGTGCCTGGACGACAGGGGCCTATGGCTACACCTTC; CDR3aa: CAWTTGAYGYTF
len: 14; j_gene: TRBJ2-7; d_gene: TRBD2; v_gene: TRBV27; abundance: NA; CDR3nt: TGTGCCAGCAGTGTTAGCGGGAGCTCCTACGAGCAGTACTTC; CDR3aa: CASSVSGSSYEQYF
len: 10; j_gene: TRBJ1-6; d_gene: NA; v_gene: TRBV2; abundance: few; CDR3nt: TGTGCCACCTCACTCTCACCCCTCCACTTT; CDR3aa: CATSLSPLHF
len: 13; j_gene: TRBJ1-2; d_gene: TRBD1; v_gene: TRBV30; abundance: NA; CDR3nt: TGTGCCTGGAGTGTTGGACAGGGACAAGGCTACACCTTC; CDR3aa: CAWSVGQGQGYTF
len: 16; j_gene: TRBJ2-7; d_gene: TRBD2; v_gene: TRBV7-2; abundance: NA; CDR3nt: TGTGCCAGCAGCTTAGCAGGTCAGCGGGAGGGCTACGAGCAGTACTTC; CDR3aa: CASSLAGQREGYEQYF
len: 14; j_gene: TRBJ2-1; d_gene: NA; v_gene: TRBV20-1; abundance: NA; CDR3nt: TGCAGTGCTAGTCTAGGTAGCGCACACAATGAGCAGTTCTTC; CDR3aa: CSASLGSAHNEQFF
len: 15; j_gene: TRBJ2-1; d_gene: NA; v_gene: TRBV19; abundance: NA; CDR3nt: TGTGCCAGTAGTATGTTCGGGGGAAGTGGAGGTGAGCAGTTCTTC; CDR3aa: CASSMFGGSGGEQFF
len: 15; j_gene: TRBJ1-2; d_gene: NA; v_gene: TRBV7-2; abundance: NA; CDR3nt: TGTGCCAGCAGCTTAGAGCGGGGGTCTAACTATGGCTACACCTTC; CDR3aa: CASSLERGSNYGYTF
len: 16; j_gene: TRBJ2-1; d_gene: NA; v_gene: TRBV7-3; abundance: NA; CDR3nt: TGTGCCAGCAGCTCATCCGGGACTCCACCCGGCAATGAGCAGTTCTTC; CDR3aa: CASSSSGTPPGNEQFF
len: 15; j_gene: TRBJ2-1; d_gene: TRBD1; v_gene: TRBV24-1; abundance: NA; CDR3nt: TGTGCCACCAGTGGACAGGGCATTCTCTACAATGAGCAGTTCTTC; CDR3aa: CATSGQGILYNEQFF
len: 17; j_gene: TRBJ1-1; d_gene: TRBD1; v_gene: TRBV5-1; abundance: NA; CDR3nt: TGCGCCAGCACCACCGCCCCCAGGACAGGGAGGACCACTGAAGCTTTCTTT; CDR3aa: CASTTAPRTGRTTEAFF
len: 11; j_gene: TRBJ2-7; d_gene: NA; v_gene: TRBV27; abundance: NA; CDR3nt: TGTGCCAGCTATAGCTCCTACGAGCAGTACTTC; CDR3aa: CASYSSYEQYF
len: 12; j_gene: TRBJ1-1; d_gene: NA; v_gene: TRBV30; abundance: few; CDR3nt: TGTGCCTGGAGCGCAGGGAACACTGAAGCTTTCTTT; CDR3aa: CAWSAGNTEAFF
len: 13; j_gene: TRBJ1-2; d_gene: NA; v_gene: TRBV19; abundance: NA; CDR3nt: TGTGCCAGTAGTATAGGGGCGGGGGAAGGCTACACCTTC; CDR3aa: CASSIGAGEGYTF
len: 11; j_gene: TRBJ2-7; d_gene: NA; v_gene: TRBV7-9; abundance: NA; CDR3nt: TGTGCCAGCAGCTCGGACTCCGCGCAGTACTTC; CDR3aa: CASSSDSAQYF
len: 15; j_gene: TRBJ1-5; d_gene: TRBD1; v_gene: TRBV24-1; abundance: NA; CDR3nt: TGTGCCACCAGGGTGACAGGGGACGGGGGTCAGCCCCAGCATTTT; CDR3aa: CATRVTGDGGQPQHF
len: 13; j_gene: TRBJ1-2; d_gene: TRBD1; v_gene: TRBV12-3/TRBV12-4; abundance: once; CDR3nt: TGTGCCAGCAGCGAACAGGGGGAATATGGCTACACCTTC; CDR3aa: CASSEQGEYGYTF
len: 15; j_gene: TRBJ2-1; d_gene: TRBD2; v_gene: TRBV6-2/TRBV6-3; abundance: NA; CDR3nt: TGTGCCAGCAGTCGACTAGCGGGAGACCACAATGAGCAGTTCTTC; CDR3aa: CASSRLAGDHNEQFF
len: 14; j_gene: TRBJ1-1; d_gene: TRBD1; v_gene: TRBV19; abundance: NA; CDR3nt: TGTGCCAGTAGTCCAGGACAGGGGTTTACTGAAGCTTTCTTT; CDR3aa: CASSPGQGFTEAFF
len: 14; j_gene: TRBJ1-1; d_gene: NA; v_gene: TRBV3-1/TRBV3-2; abundance: NA; CDR3nt: TGTGCCAGCAGCCAACGGGGGATGAACACTGAAGCTTTCTTT; CDR3aa: CASSQRGMNTEAFF
len: 14; j_gene: TRBJ1-2; d_gene: TRBD1; v_gene: TRBV2; abundance: NA; CDR3nt: TGTGCCAGCAGTAATGGACAGGGGGCCGGTGGCTACACCTTC; CDR3aa: CASSNGQGAGGYTF
len: 14; j_gene: TRBJ1-1; d_gene: TRBD1; v_gene: TRBV5-8; abundance: NA; CDR3nt: TGTGCCAGCAGCCCATGGGACAGCCCCACTGAAGCTTTCTTT; CDR3aa: CASSPWDSPTEAFF
len: 14; j_gene: TRBJ2-5; d_gene: NA; v_gene: TRBV3-1/TRBV3-2; abundance: NA; CDR3nt: TGTGCCAGCAGCCTCGCCGGAGCGTTAGAGACCCAGTACTTC; CDR3aa: CASSLAGALETQYF
len: 14; j_gene: TRBJ1-2; d_gene: NA; v_gene: TRBV30; abundance: few; CDR3nt: TGTGCCTGGACCGGACTGGGGGGGTACTATGGCTACACCTTC; CDR3aa: CAWTGLGGYYGYTF
len: 15; j_gene: TRBJ1-1; d_gene: TRBD1; v_gene: TRBV5-1; abundance: NA; CDR3nt: TGCGCCAGCAGCTTGGTGACAGGGGGCAAGGGTGAAGCTTTCTTT; CDR3aa: CASSLVTGGKGEAFF